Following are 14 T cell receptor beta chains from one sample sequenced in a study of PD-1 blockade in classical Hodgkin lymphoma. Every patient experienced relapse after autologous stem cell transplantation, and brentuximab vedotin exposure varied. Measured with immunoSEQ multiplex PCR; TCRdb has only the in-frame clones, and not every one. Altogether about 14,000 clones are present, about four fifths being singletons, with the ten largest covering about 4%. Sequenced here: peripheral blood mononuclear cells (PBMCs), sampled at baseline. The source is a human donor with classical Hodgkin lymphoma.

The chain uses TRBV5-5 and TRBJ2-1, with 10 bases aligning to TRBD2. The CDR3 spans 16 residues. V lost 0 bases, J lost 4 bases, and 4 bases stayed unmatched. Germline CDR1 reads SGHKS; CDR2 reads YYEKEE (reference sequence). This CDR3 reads CASSLGLAGVYNEQFF. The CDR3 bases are TGTGCCAGCAGCTTGGGCCTAGCGGGGGTTTACAATGAGCAGTTCTTC.

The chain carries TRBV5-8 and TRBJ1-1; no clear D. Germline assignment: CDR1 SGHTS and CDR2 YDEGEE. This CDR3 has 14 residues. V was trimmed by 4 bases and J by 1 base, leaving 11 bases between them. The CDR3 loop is CASSPVFPNTEAFF. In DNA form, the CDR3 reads TGTGCCAGCAGCCCCGTATTTCCGAACACTGAAGCTTTCTTT.

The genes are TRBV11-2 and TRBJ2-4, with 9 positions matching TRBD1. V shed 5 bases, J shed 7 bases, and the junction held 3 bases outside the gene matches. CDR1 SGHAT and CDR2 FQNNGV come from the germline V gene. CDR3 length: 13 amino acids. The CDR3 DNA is TGTGCCAGCAGCCGGACAGGGGAGAACATTCAGTACTTC. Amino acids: CASSRTGENIQYF.

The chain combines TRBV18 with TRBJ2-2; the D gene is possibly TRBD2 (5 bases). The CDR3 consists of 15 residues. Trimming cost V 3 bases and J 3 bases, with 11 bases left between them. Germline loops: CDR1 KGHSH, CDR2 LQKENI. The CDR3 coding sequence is TGTGCCAGCTCACCGAGGGTGGTGGACACCGGGGAGCTGTTTTTT. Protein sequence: CASSPRVVDTGELFF.

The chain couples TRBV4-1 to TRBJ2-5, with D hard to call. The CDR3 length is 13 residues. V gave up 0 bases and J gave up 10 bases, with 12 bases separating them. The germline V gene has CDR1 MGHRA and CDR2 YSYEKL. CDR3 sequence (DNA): TGCGCCAGCAGCCAAGATTACCCGGTCGGCCAGTACTTC. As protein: CASSQDYPVGQYF.

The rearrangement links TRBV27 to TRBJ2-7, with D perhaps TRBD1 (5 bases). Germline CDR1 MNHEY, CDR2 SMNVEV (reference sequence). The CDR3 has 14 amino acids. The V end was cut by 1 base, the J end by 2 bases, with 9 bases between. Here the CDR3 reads CASSLWGPPYEQYF. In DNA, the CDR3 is TGTGCCAGCAGTTTATGGGGCCCGCCCTACGAGCAGTACTTC.

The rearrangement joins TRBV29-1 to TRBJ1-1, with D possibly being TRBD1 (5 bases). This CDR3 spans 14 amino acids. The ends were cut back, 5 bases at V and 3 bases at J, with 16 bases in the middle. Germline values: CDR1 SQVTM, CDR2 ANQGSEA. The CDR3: CSVRWGGSDTEAFF. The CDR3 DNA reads TGCAGCGTTAGGTGGGGGGGTTCGGACACTGAAGCTTTCTTT.

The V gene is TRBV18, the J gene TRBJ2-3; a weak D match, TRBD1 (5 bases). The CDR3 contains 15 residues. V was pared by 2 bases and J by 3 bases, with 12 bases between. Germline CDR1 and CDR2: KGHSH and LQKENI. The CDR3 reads CASSPSIRATDTQYF. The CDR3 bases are TGTGCCAGCTCACCATCTATCAGGGCGACAGATACGCAGTATTTT.

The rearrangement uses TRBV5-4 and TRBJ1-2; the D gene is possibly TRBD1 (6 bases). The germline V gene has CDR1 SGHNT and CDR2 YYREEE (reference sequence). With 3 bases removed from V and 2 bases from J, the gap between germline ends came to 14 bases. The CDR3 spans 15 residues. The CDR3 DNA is TGTGCCAGCAGCTCGTTCGGGACACACAACTATGGCTACACCTTC. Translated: CASSSFGTHNYGYTF.

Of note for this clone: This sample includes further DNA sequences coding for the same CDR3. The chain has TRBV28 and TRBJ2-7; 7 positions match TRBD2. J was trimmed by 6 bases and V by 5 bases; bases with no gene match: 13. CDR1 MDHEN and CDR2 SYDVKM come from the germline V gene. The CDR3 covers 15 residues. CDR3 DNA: TGTGCCAGCAGTCTCCAGACCGGGACGGGGGGCGAGCAGTACTTC. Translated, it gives CASSLQTGTGGEQYF.

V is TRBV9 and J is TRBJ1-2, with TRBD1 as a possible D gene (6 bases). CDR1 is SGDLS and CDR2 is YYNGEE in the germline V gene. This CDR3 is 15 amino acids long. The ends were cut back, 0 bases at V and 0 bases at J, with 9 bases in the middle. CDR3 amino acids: CASSVGDTSNYGYTF. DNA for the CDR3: TGTGCCAGCAGCGTAGGGGACACCTCTAACTATGGCTACACCTTC.

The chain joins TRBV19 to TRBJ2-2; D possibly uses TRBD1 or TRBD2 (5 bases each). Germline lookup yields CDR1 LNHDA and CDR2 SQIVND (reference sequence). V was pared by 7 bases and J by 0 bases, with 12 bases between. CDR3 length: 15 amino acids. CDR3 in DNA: TGTGCCAGTAAGGTAGGGACCTCGAACACCGGGGAGCTGTTTTTT. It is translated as CASKVGTSNTGELFF.

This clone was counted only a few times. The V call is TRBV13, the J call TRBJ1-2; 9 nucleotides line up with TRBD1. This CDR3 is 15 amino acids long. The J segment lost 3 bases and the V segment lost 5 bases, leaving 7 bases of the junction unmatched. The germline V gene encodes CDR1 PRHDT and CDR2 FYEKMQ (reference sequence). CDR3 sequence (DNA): TGTGCCAGCAGCCCAGGGCGGGACAGGGACTATGGCTACACCTTC. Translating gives CASSPGRDRDYGYTF.

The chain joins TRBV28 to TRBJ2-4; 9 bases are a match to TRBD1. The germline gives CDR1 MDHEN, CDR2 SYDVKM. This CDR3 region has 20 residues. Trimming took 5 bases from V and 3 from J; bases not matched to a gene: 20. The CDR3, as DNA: TGTGCCAGCAGTGTGGTGTCGGGACAGGGAATTGCGGGCGTCAAAAACATTCAGTACTTC. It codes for CASSVVSGQGIAGVKNIQYF.